These 11 T cell receptor beta chains originate from one sample sequenced in a study of graft-versus-host responses after intestinal transplantation (dated by TCRdb to the early 2020s). No antigens are known for them. The time point label on this specimen signifies: cells obtained before transplantation from donor or recipient. Libraries came from the immunoSEQ multiplex PCR assay. Held by TCRdb, this immuneACCESS table contains in-frame sequences only and omits some clones. Under half of the omission traces to an unresolved V gene where checked; the cause of the rest is unknown. In this sample the table shows some 130,000 clones, more than 90% of which occur a single time. In total, the top ten clones hold around 0.16% of the sample. Sample: unstimulated CD4+ T cells sorted from spleen or lymph node cells, taken before intestinal transplant. These receptors all stem from a human donor who received an intestinal transplant.

The chain recombines TRBV5-6 with TRBJ1-1; D unresolved. Germline V gene sequence: CDR1 SGHDT, CDR2 YYEEEE. Trimming stripped 0 bases from V and 2 bases from J, with 11 bases between. The CDR3 totals 15 residues. CDR3 nucleotide sequence: TGTGCCAGCAGCTTGGCGCCGGGGTCAAACACTGAAGCTTTCTTT. Translating gives CASSLAPGSNTEAFF.

This chain's CDR3 is CASSESLDPGANSGNTIYF. The CDR3 DNA follows: TGCGCCAGCAGCGAGAGCCTCGACCCGGGAGCTAATTCTGGAAACACCATATATTTT. The J gene is TRBJ1-3, the V gene TRBV10-1; D is uncertain. CDR3 size: 19 residues. V lost 6 bases, J lost 1 base, and 25 bases lay in between. Germline CDR1 is WNHNN and CDR2 is SYGVQD (reference sequence).

This chain joins TRBV18 and TRBJ1-3; a possible D gene is TRBD1 (5 bases). The CDR3 has 15 amino acids. Trimming shortened V by 1 base and J by 2 bases, and 9 bases separated the two germline ends. Germline lookup yields CDR1 KGHSH and CDR2 LQKENI. The CDR3 coding sequence is TGTGCCAGCTCACCACAGGGGATAGCTGGAAACACCATATATTTT. It codes for CASSPQGIAGNTIYF.

This rearrangement joins TRBV6-5 to TRBJ1-2, with D uncertain. This CDR3 is built from 11 residues. Trimming cost V 5 bases and J 2 bases, with 3 bases left between them. Germline V gives CDR1 MNHEY, CDR2 SVGAGI. The CDR3 DNA sequence: TGTGCCAGCAGTGACAACTATGGCTACACCTTC. Translating it yields CASSDNYGYTF.

The chain employs TRBV19 and TRBJ2-3; 12 nucleotides match TRBD2. V lost 5 bases to trimming and J lost 4 bases; unmatched junction nucleotides: 7. Germline V CDR1 and CDR2: LNHDA, SQIVND (reference sequence). CDR3 length equals 16 residues. CDR3 coding DNA: TGTGCCAGTAGTGTGACTAGCGGGGGTGGGGCAGATACGCAGTATTTT. Amino acid sequence: CASSVTSGGGADTQYF.

V gene TRBV10-1 combines with J gene TRBJ1-5; no definite D call. The V gene lost 0 bases and the J gene lost 5 bases, with 5 bases spanning the gap. Germline V CDR1 and CDR2: WNHNN, SYGVQD (reference sequence). The length of the CDR3 is 13 residues. CDR3 in amino acids: CASSESRDQPQHF. CDR3 nucleotides: TGCGCCAGCAGTGAGTCTAGGGATCAGCCCCAGCATTTT.

The chain couples TRBV6-5 to TRBJ2-7; no definite D call. V gave up 7 bases and J gave up 5 bases, with 15 bases separating them. The length of the CDR3 is 13 residues. Germline lookup yields CDR1 MNHEY and CDR2 SVGAGI. The CDR3 reads CASTSIVVHEQYF. In DNA, the CDR3 is TGTGCCAGCACCTCGATAGTGGTCCACGAGCAGTACTTC.

V and J are TRBV6-5 and TRBJ2-3; 7 bases map to TRBD1. Germline V gene data show CDR1 as MNHEY and CDR2 as SVGAGI. The CDR3 totals 13 residues. The V and J ends lost 7 bases and 9 bases, in that order; junction bases with no gene match: 10. The CDR3 reads CASNILGDRTQYF. In DNA, the CDR3 is TGTGCCAGCAACATCTTAGGGGACAGAACGCAGTATTTT.

The V call is TRBV20-1, the J call TRBJ1-2; no reliable D call. Germline V gene lookup returns CDR1 DFQATT and CDR2 SNEGSKA (reference sequence). V lost 0 bases and J 5 bases, leaving 4 bases between the germline ends. The CDR3 is 11 residues long. The CDR3 nucleotides read TGCAGTGCTAGAGATTCGTATGGCTACACCTTC. It encodes CSARDSYGYTF.

The genes are TRBV11-3 and TRBJ2-5; 8 bases align to TRBD1. The DNA end favors TRBJ2-7, so the J call may be wrong. Germline V gene sequence: CDR1 SGHNT, CDR2 YENEEA. The CDR3 loop spans 14 amino acids. CDR3 residues: CASSVHRGAYEQYF. The CDR3 region has the DNA TGTGCCAGCAGCGTGCACAGGGGGGCCTACGAGCAGTACTTC.

This chain uses TRBV6-5 with TRBJ1-1, with D possibly matching TRBD1 (5 bases). V was shortened by 8 bases and J by 1 base, with 17 bases between the two germline ends. This CDR3 comprises 15 residues. Germline V lookup: CDR1 MNHEY, CDR2 SVGAGI. In nucleotides, the CDR3 is TGTGCCAGCCCCAGGCGGGGACGTAAGAACACTGAAGCTTTCTTT. It specifies CASPRRGRKNTEAFF.